These T cell receptor beta chains were read from a single sample in a study of response to subunit inactivated influenza vaccine. A single record per CDR3 protein comes from TCRdb applying MiXCR to the RT-PCR reads. In the table there are approximately 680,000 distinct CDR3 sequences, 15% to 19% of which are singletons. This sample comprised PBMCs from blood, obtained 11 to 12 days after vaccination. Receptors were obtained from a middle-aged man who received an inactivated influenza vaccine. CDR3s include the opening cysteine and the closing phenylalanine or tryptophan. The order of the fields is V gene, clone size, D gene, J gene, CDR3 DNA, CDR3 protein. D genes are given only for firm matches. Clone size is shown for a subset of rows, as once, few, many or a class of expanded clone.

v_gene: TRBV12-3/TRBV12-4
abundance: -
d_gene: -
j_gene: TRBJ2-5
CDR3nt: TGTGCCAGCAGTTTAAGGGGACACGGACAAGAGACCCAGTACTTC
CDR3aa: CASSLRGHGQETQYF

v_gene: TRBV20-1
abundance: -
d_gene: -
j_gene: TRBJ2-2
CDR3nt: TGCAGTGCTAGAGATGAACTGGGAAACACCGGGGAGCTGTTTTTT
CDR3aa: CSARDELGNTGELFF

v_gene: TRBV12-3/TRBV12-4
abundance: -
d_gene: -
j_gene: TRBJ1-5
CDR3nt: TGTGCCAGCAGTGGCCAGGGGATTAGCAATCAGCCCCAGCATTTT
CDR3aa: CASSGQGISNQPQHF

v_gene: TRBV7-9
abundance: few
d_gene: -
j_gene: TRBJ1-1
CDR3nt: TGTGCCAGCACCTTAATTCAGAACACTGAAGCTTTCTTT
CDR3aa: CASTLIQNTEAFF

v_gene: TRBV7-9
abundance: -
d_gene: TRBD1
j_gene: TRBJ1-2
CDR3nt: TGTGCCAGCAGGGGGACAGGGGGGAACTATGGCTACACCTTC
CDR3aa: CASRGTGGNYGYTF

v_gene: TRBV20-1
abundance: few
d_gene: TRBD2
j_gene: TRBJ2-3
CDR3nt: TGCAGTGCTAAAGACGGGAGGGTCCAGCGGCAGTATTTT
CDR3aa: CSAKDGRVQRQYF

v_gene: TRBV5-1
abundance: -
d_gene: TRBD1
j_gene: TRBJ2-3
CDR3nt: TGCGCCAGCAGCTTGGTTTTACAGGGGGCATTGGATACGCAGTATTTT
CDR3aa: CASSLVLQGALDTQYF

v_gene: TRBV28
abundance: -
d_gene: -
j_gene: TRBJ2-7
CDR3nt: TGTGCCAGCAGTACCCGTGGAGGGGCACATTCCTACGAGCAGTACTTC
CDR3aa: CASSTRGGAHSYEQYF

v_gene: TRBV12-3/TRBV12-4
abundance: many
d_gene: -
j_gene: TRBJ1-1
CDR3nt: TGCGCCAGTAGACTGAACACTGAAGCTTTCTTT
CDR3aa: CASRLNTEAFF

v_gene: TRBV11-2
abundance: -
d_gene: TRBD2
j_gene: TRBJ2-5
CDR3nt: TGTGCCAGCAGCTTAGGCCCTCTAGCGGGGGGCCTCCAAGAGACCCAGTACTTC
CDR3aa: CASSLGPLAGGLQETQYF

v_gene: TRBV7-9
abundance: -
d_gene: TRBD2
j_gene: TRBJ2-7
CDR3nt: TGTGCCAGCAAGACTAGCGGGAGCTACGAGCAGTACTTC
CDR3aa: CASKTSGSYEQYF

v_gene: TRBV28
abundance: -
d_gene: -
j_gene: TRBJ2-5
CDR3nt: TGTGACAGCAGCCAATATCAGGGATTCCAAGAGACCCAGTACTTC
CDR3aa: CDSSQYQGFQETQYF

v_gene: TRBV6-2/TRBV6-3
abundance: few
d_gene: TRBD1
j_gene: TRBJ2-7
CDR3nt: TGTGCCAGCAGAGAGGGACAGGCCTACGAGCAGTACTTC
CDR3aa: CASREGQAYEQYF

v_gene: TRBV20-1
abundance: many
d_gene: -
j_gene: TRBJ2-7
CDR3nt: TGCAGTGCTAGCGGCCCCTTGTACTACGAGCAGTACTTC
CDR3aa: CSASGPLYYEQYF

v_gene: TRBV6-2/TRBV6-3
abundance: -
d_gene: -
j_gene: TRBJ2-7
CDR3nt: TGTGCCAGCAGTGGATACAGGGCCGAATCTCCTTACGAGCAGTACTTC
CDR3aa: CASSGYRAESPYEQYF

v_gene: TRBV4-2
abundance: few
d_gene: -
j_gene: TRBJ1-3
CDR3nt: TGTGCCAGCAGCGGTAGGAGGTTCTGGGAATCCGGAAACACCATATATTTT
CDR3aa: CASSGRRFWESGNTIYF

v_gene: TRBV6-1
abundance: -
d_gene: -
j_gene: TRBJ2-2
CDR3nt: TGTGCCAGCAGTCCCCATCCGGGGGCGAACACCGGGGAGCTGTTTTTT
CDR3aa: CASSPHPGANTGELFF

v_gene: TRBV4-1
abundance: -
d_gene: -
j_gene: TRBJ1-5
CDR3nt: TGCGCCAGCAGCCAAGTGACCAATAGCAATCAGCCCCAGCATTTT
CDR3aa: CASSQVTNSNQPQHF